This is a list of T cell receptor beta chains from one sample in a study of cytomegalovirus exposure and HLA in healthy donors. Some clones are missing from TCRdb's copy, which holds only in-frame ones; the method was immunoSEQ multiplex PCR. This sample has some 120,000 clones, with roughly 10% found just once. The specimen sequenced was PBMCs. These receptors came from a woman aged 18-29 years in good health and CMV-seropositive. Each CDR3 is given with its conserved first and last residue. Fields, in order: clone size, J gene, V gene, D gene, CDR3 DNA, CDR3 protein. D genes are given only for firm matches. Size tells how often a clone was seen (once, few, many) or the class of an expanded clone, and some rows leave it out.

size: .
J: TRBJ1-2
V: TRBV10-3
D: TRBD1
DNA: TGTGCCATCAGTGAGTTCGGGACAGGGGTTGGCTACACCTTC
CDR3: CAISEFGTGVGYTF

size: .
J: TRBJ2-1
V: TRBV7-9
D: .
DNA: TGTGCCAGCAGCTCGATCGGGACGGGAGAGCTCGCGGAGCAGTTCTTC
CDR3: CASSSIGTGELAEQFF

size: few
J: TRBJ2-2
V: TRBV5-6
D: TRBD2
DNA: TGTGCCAGCAGCCTGCTGAGGGGACTAGCGGGAGAGGGCGGGGAGCTGTTTTTT
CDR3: CASSLLRGLAGEGGELFF

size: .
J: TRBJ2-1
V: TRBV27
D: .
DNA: TGTGCCAGCAGTTTAGCGGGATCCTACAATGAGCAGTTCTTC
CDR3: CASSLAGSYNEQFF

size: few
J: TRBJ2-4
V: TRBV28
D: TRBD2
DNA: TGTGCCAGCAACATGAGCGGGGGGGGCAAAAACATTCAGTACTTC
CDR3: CASNMSGGGKNIQYF

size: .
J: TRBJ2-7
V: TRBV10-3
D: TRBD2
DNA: TGTGCCATCGCGGCTAGCGGGTCCCACGAGCAGTACTTC
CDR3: CAIAASGSHEQYF

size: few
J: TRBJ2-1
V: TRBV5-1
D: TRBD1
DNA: TGCGCCAGCAGCGAAGGACAGGGCCTTGAGCAGTTCTTC
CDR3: CASSEGQGLEQFF

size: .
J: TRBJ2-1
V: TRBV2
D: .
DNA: TGTGCCAGCAGTGACAGCGTATTGATTGAGCAGTTCTTC
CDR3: CASSDSVLIEQFF

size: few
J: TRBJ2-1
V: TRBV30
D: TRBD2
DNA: TGTGCCTATGAACTAGCGGGAGGCCTAGGGTCCTACAATGAGCAGTTCTTC
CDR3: CAYELAGGLGSYNEQFF

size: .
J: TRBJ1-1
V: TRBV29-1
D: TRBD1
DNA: TGCAGCGTTCTCGTGGCGGGTGTGTTTTACAGGGGGGAGACTGAAGCTTTCTTT
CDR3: CSVLVAGVFYRGETEAFF

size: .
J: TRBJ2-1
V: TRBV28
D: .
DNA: TGTGCCAGCAGCCACAGGGCGGTTAGAGGTGAGCAGTTCTTC
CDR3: CASSHRAVRGEQFF

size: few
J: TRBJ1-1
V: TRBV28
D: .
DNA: TGTGCCAGCAGTCCACTTAGAGGGGAAGCTTTCTTT
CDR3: CASSPLRGEAFF

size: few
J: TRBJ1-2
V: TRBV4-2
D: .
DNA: TGTGCCAGCAGCCAAGATTCGCCAAACTACCCCCTCACCTTC
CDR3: CASSQDSPNYPLTF

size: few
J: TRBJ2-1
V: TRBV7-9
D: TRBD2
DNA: TGTGCCAGCAGCTTAGGGACTAGCGGGAGTAGGGAGCAGTTCTTC
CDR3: CASSLGTSGSREQFF

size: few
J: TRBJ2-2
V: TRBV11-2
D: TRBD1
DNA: TGTGCCAGCAGCCAAGGGACAGGTGGAAGGGGGAACACCGGGGAGCTGTTTTTT
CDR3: CASSQGTGGRGNTGELFF

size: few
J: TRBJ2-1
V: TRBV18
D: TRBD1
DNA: TGTGCCAGCTCGCAAGGGACAGGGTTCATGGGTGAGCAGTTCTTC
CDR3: CASSQGTGFMGEQFF

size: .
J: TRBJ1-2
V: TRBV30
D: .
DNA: TGTGCCTGGAGTGTGGGGGGTGGCTACACCTTC
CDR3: CAWSVGGGYTF

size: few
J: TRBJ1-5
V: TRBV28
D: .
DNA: TGTGCCAGCTATAAGGAACTGGGGACATTCAATCAGCCCCAGCATTTT
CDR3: CASYKELGTFNQPQHF

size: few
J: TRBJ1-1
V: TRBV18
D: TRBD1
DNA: TGTGCCAGCTCACCGGCAGGGGGCGCGGGCACTGAAGCTTTCTTT
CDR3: CASSPAGGAGTEAFF

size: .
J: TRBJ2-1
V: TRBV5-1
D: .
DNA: TGCGCCAGCAGCCCAGGTTCCTACAATGAGCAGTTCTTC
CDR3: CASSPGSYNEQFF

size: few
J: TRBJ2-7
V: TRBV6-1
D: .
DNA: TGTGCCAGCAGTCTCCGGTACTTCCCCTACGAGCAGTACTTC
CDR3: CASSLRYFPYEQYF

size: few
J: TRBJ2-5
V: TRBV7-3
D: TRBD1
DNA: TGTGCCAGCAGCAGGACAGGGGGCACTTCAGAGACCCAGTACTTC
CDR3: CASSRTGGTSETQYF

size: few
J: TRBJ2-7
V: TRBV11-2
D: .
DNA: TGTGCCAGCAGCTTAGTCGAGTCCTACGAGCAGTACTTC
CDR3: CASSLVESYEQYF